Listed below are T cell receptor beta chains from one sample, sequenced in a study of technical replicates of blood from a few donors. TCRdb keeps only in-frame clones here, not all; method: immunoSEQ multiplex PCR. The table includes more than 75,000 clones, 95% to 96% detected once. What was sequenced was T cells isolated from PBMCs. The origin of the receptors is a human donor in good health. The CDR3 runs from the conserved cysteine through the conserved F or W. A D gene is named only where the DNA matches it firmly. Clone size is shown for a subset of rows, as once, few, many or a class of expanded clone.

size,D,length,V,J,CDR3,DNA
.,.,14,TRBV5-6,TRBJ2-7,CASSSLDSSYEQYF,TGTGCCAGCAGCTCTTTGGACAGCTCCTACGAGCAGTACTTC
.,TRBD2,17,TRBV28,TRBJ2-5,CASSHGTSGRDAKTQYF,TGTGCCAGCAGCCATGGGACTAGCGGGAGAGACGCGAAGACCCAGTACTTC
.,.,14,TRBV11-2,TRBJ2-1,CASSPPDFYNEQFF,TGTGCCAGCAGCCCTCCAGACTTCTACAATGAGCAGTTCTTC
.,TRBD1,16,TRBV27,TRBJ2-7,CASSLSGTGSSYEQYF,TGTGCCAGCAGTTTAAGTGGGACAGGGTCTTCCTACGAGCAGTACTTC
.,.,13,TRBV6-6,TRBJ1-2,CASSSWTVDGYTF,TGTGCCAGCAGCTCGTGGACAGTGGATGGCTACACCTTC
once,.,15,TRBV4-1,TRBJ1-1,CASRGRGNMNTEAFF,TGCGCCAGCAGGGGCCGGGGAAATATGAACACTGAAGCTTTCTTT
.,TRBD1,14,TRBV18,TRBJ1-2,CASSPGTGAYGYTF,TGTGCCAGCTCGCCCGGGACAGGGGCATATGGCTACACCTTC
.,TRBD2,16,TRBV11-2,TRBJ2-7,CASSLVWREVPYEQYF,TGTGCCAGCAGCTTGGTATGGCGGGAGGTACCCTACGAGCAGTACTTC
.,TRBD2,15,TRBV27,TRBJ2-3,CASTRLAGRADTQYF,TGTGCCAGCACTAGACTAGCGGGACGGGCAGATACGCAGTATTTT
.,.,14,TRBV28,TRBJ2-3,CASTPLASTDTQYF,TGTGCCAGCACCCCTCTAGCAAGCACAGATACGCAGTATTTT
once,TRBD1,16,TRBV16,TRBJ2-3,CASSAQTGVFGDTQYF,TGTGCCAGCAGCGCACAGACAGGGGTTTTCGGAGATACGCAGTATTTT
.,TRBD2,14,TRBV6-6,TRBJ2-7,CASSAGLAVYEQYF,TGTGCCAGCAGTGCTGGACTAGCGGTTTACGAGCAGTACTTC
.,.,18,TRBV11-3,TRBJ2-3,CASSFPLSGFTSTDTQYF,TGTGCCAGCAGCTTCCCTCTTAGCGGATTTACTAGCACAGATACGCAGTATTTT
.,TRBD2,19,TRBV4-3,TRBJ2-1,CASSQRGFVEREVGDEQFF,TGCGCCAGCAGCCAGAGAGGGTTCGTTGAGCGGGAGGTGGGGGATGAGCAGTTCTTC
.,.,12,TRBV11-3,TRBJ2-5,CASGENQETQYF,TGTGCCAGCGGTGAGAACCAAGAGACCCAGTACTTC
.,.,13,TRBV9,TRBJ1-3,CASSPPSGNTIYF,TGTGCCAGCAGCCCCCCTTCTGGAAACACCATATATTTT
.,TRBD2,16,TRBV4-1,TRBJ2-7,CASSTPSGPLPYEQYF,TGCGCCAGCAGCACCCCTAGCGGCCCACTCCCGTACGAGCAGTACTTC
.,TRBD2,16,TRBV5-1,TRBJ2-7,CASSYMGLAGGHEQYF,TGCGCCAGCAGTTATATGGGACTAGCGGGAGGGCACGAGCAGTACTTC
.,.,13,TRBV30,TRBJ2-7,CAWSHGLSYEQYF,TGTGCCTGGAGTCATGGGCTATCCTACGAGCAGTACTTC
.,.,16,TRBV28,TRBJ2-7,CASRERVAGIPYEQYF,TGTGCCAGCAGGGAAAGGGTGGCAGGGATTCCCTACGAGCAGTACTTC
.,.,13,TRBV4-1,TRBJ1-5,CASSQDPSQPQHF,TGCGCCAGCAGCCAAGATCCGAGCCAGCCCCAGCATTTT
.,.,15,TRBV6-6,TRBJ2-3,CASTPVERNTDTQYF,TGTGCCAGCACCCCCGTAGAGCGGAACACAGATACGCAGTATTTT
.,.,14,TRBV5-1,TRBJ2-7,CASSPKIGHDEQYF,TGCGCCAGCAGCCCAAAAATCGGACACGACGAGCAGTACTTC
.,.,17,TRBV7-9,TRBJ2-7,CASSLTSGGDLIYEQYF,TGTGCCAGCAGCTTAACGTCAGGCGGGGATCTTATCTACGAGCAGTACTTC
.,TRBD2,16,TRBV7-9,TRBJ2-1,CASSLGLAGGLHEQFF,TGTGCCAGCAGCTTAGGACTAGCGGGAGGACTCCATGAGCAGTTCTTC
.,TRBD2,10,TRBV2,TRBJ2-1,CARGEAEQFF,TGTGCCCGGGGGGAGGCTGAGCAGTTCTTC
once,.,15,TRBV7-2,TRBJ2-5,CASSLAGHGEETQYF,TGTGCCAGCAGCCTCGCAGGGCATGGGGAAGAGACCCAGTACTTC
.,TRBD2,14,TRBV7-8,TRBJ2-7,CASSLAGGPDEQYF,TGTGCCAGCAGCTTGGCGGGAGGGCCGGACGAGCAGTACTTC
.,.,14,TRBV30,TRBJ2-2,CAWLSARAFGELFF,TGTGCCTGGTTATCCGCCAGGGCGTTCGGGGAGCTGTTTTTT
.,.,16,TRBV7-9,TRBJ1-2,CASSSLDGTLLHGYTF,TGTGCCAGCAGCTCGTTAGATGGGACACTCCTGCACGGCTACACCTTC
.,.,16,TRBV9,TRBJ1-2,CASSVDWGGRNYGYTF,TGTGCCAGCAGCGTAGACTGGGGGGGCCGCAACTATGGCTACACCTTC
.,TRBD1,14,TRBV19,TRBJ1-2,CACQTIQGADGYTF,TGTGCCTGCCAAACCATACAGGGGGCCGACGGCTACACCTTC
.,.,13,TRBV27,TRBJ2-2,CASSFSGAGELFF,TGTGCCAGCAGTTTTTCCGGGGCCGGGGAGCTGTTTTTT
.,.,16,TRBV6-5,TRBJ1-2,CASSFSRDIESYGYTF,TGTGCCAGCAGTTTCAGCCGGGACATTGAGTCCTATGGCTACACCTTC
.,TRBD2,18,TRBV4-2,TRBJ2-7,CASSQGTSGNIFSYEQYF,TGTGCCAGCAGCCAAGGGACTAGCGGGAACATCTTCTCCTACGAGCAGTACTTC
once,TRBD2,12,TRBV28,TRBJ2-5,CASSQGLGAQYF,TGTGCCAGCAGTCAGGGACTAGGGGCCCAGTACTTC
.,TRBD1,13,TRBV2,TRBJ1-2,CASSDDRVNGYTF,TGTGCCAGCAGTGACGACAGGGTCAATGGCTACACCTTC
.,.,12,TRBV28,TRBJ1-3,CASRERGNTIYF,TGTGCCAGCAGAGAGAGGGGAAACACCATATATTTT
.,.,14,TRBV28,TRBJ2-1,CASNIGLAYNEQFF,TGTGCCAGCAACATAGGACTTGCCTACAATGAGCAGTTCTTC
.,.,13,TRBV2,TRBJ2-7,CASSGGESYEQYF,TGTGCCAGCAGTGGGGGAGAGAGTTACGAGCAGTACTTC
.,TRBD1,16,TRBV28,TRBJ1-2,CASSPSIGQGFYGYTF,TGTGCCAGCAGTCCCTCCATTGGACAGGGCTTCTATGGCTACACCTTC
.,.,12,TRBV5-1,TRBJ2-1,CASSLASNEQFF,TGCGCCAGCAGCTTGGCTAGCAATGAGCAGTTCTTC
.,.,16,TRBV19,TRBJ2-1,CASSLDGTGNYNEQFF,TGTGCCAGTAGCCTAGACGGGACTGGGAACTACAATGAGCAGTTCTTC
.,TRBD2,14,TRBV10-3,TRBJ2-7,CAISAARGAYEQYF,TGTGCCATCAGTGCAGCGCGGGGGGCGTACGAGCAGTACTTC
.,.,15,TRBV5-4,TRBJ1-2,CASSLRGRGEYGYTF,TGTGCCAGCAGCTTGCGGGGCAGGGGAGAATATGGCTACACCTTC
.,.,19,TRBV11-3,TRBJ1-1,CASSLEPGHTTVMNTEAFF,TGTGCCAGCAGCTTAGAGCCGGGACACACAACAGTAATGAACACTGAAGCTTTCTTT
.,.,12,TRBV15,TRBJ1-1,CATSSRNGEAFF,TGTGCCACCAGCAGTCGGAACGGGGAGGCTTTCTTT
.,.,14,TRBV7-2,TRBJ2-2,CASSFEANTGELFF,TGTGCCAGCAGCTTCGAGGCGAACACCGGGGAGCTGTTTTTT
.,.,15,TRBV28,TRBJ2-5,CASSLSHEGQETQYF,TGTGCCAGCAGTTTATCACATGAGGGCCAAGAGACCCAGTACTTC
.,.,14,TRBV7-2,TRBJ2-6,CASSFPAGANVLTF,TGTGCCAGCAGCTTCCCTGCTGGGGCCAACGTCCTGACTTTC
.,.,17,TRBV5-8,TRBJ1-4,CASSCIGRDIIGKKLFF,TGTGCCAGCAGCTGTATTGGTCGTGACATAATAGGTAAAAAACTGTTTTTT
.,.,16,TRBV19,TRBJ2-7,CASSSRQGRRVYEQYF,TGTGCCAGTAGTTCCCGACAGGGACGGAGGGTTTACGAGCAGTACTTC
once,.,15,TRBV6-5,TRBJ1-2,CASSYQLAEIYGYTF,TGTGCCAGCAGTTACCAACTGGCGGAAATCTATGGCTACACCTTC
.,.,18,TRBV2,TRBJ2-6,CASSDESVLATGANVLTF,TGTGCCAGCAGTGATGAATCGGTACTAGCTACTGGGGCCAACGTCCTGACTTTC
.,.,14,TRBV5-1,TRBJ1-1,CASELTGRDTEAFF,TGCGCCAGTGAACTAACAGGACGGGACACTGAAGCTTTCTTT
.,TRBD1,13,TRBV25-1,TRBJ2-1,CASMGQPFSEQFF,TGTGCCAGCATGGGACAGCCTTTTAGCGAGCAGTTCTTC